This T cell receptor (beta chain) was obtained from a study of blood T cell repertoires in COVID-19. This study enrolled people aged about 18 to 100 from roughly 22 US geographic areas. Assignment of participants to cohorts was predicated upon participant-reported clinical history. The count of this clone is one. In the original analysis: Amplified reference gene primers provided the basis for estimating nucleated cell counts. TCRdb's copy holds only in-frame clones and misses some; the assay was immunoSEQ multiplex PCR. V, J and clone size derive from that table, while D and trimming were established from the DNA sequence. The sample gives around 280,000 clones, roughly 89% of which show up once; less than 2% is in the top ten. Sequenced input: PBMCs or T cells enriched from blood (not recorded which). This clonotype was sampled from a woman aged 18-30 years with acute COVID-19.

CDR3 in amino acids: CASSITSLRGEQYF. The CDR3 nucleotides read TGTGCCAGTAGTATCACTAGTTTACGCGGCGAGCAGTACTTC. The chain uses TRBV19 and TRBJ2-7; a weak D match, TRBD2 (5 bases). V was clipped by 3 bases and J by 6 bases, with 15 bases between them. The CDR3 consists of 14 residues. Germline CDR1 is LNHDA and CDR2 is SQIVND (reference sequence).